This TCR beta chain was identified in a study of graft-versus-host responses after intestinal transplantation. Overall study context: Once they had received anti-thymocyte globulin induction, all recipients took tacrolimus and steroids for about 3 years. Regarding the study as a whole: Some GvH clones were seen earlier in gut or blood, suggesting intestinal origin. High graft-versus-host to host-versus-graft clonal ratios were found in allografts of patients who had graft-donor T cell macrochimerism. HvG clone declines early post-transplant were associated with peak circulating GvH levels.

For this clone: Its antigen is currently unknown.

CDR1 is WNHNN and CDR2 is SYGVQD in the germline V gene (reference sequence). V shed 6 bases and J 1 base; nucleotides not matched to a gene: 8. The CDR3 covers 15 residues. Sequenced by immunoSEQ multiplex PCR; TCRdb stores in-frame clones only, minus some. The sample lists about 23,000 clones; 85% to 95% were seen once. The rearrangement uses TRBV10-1 and TRBJ1-1; 7 bases fit TRBD1. Here the sequenced sample was PBMCs, taken roughly 41 days after intestinal transplant. The TCR comes from a human patient who received an intestinal transplant, so some T cells may come from the graft donor. The CDR3 nucleotides are TGCGCCAGCAGGATAACAGGGGCCAGGAACACTGAAGCTTTCTTT. Protein product: CASRITGARNTEAFF.